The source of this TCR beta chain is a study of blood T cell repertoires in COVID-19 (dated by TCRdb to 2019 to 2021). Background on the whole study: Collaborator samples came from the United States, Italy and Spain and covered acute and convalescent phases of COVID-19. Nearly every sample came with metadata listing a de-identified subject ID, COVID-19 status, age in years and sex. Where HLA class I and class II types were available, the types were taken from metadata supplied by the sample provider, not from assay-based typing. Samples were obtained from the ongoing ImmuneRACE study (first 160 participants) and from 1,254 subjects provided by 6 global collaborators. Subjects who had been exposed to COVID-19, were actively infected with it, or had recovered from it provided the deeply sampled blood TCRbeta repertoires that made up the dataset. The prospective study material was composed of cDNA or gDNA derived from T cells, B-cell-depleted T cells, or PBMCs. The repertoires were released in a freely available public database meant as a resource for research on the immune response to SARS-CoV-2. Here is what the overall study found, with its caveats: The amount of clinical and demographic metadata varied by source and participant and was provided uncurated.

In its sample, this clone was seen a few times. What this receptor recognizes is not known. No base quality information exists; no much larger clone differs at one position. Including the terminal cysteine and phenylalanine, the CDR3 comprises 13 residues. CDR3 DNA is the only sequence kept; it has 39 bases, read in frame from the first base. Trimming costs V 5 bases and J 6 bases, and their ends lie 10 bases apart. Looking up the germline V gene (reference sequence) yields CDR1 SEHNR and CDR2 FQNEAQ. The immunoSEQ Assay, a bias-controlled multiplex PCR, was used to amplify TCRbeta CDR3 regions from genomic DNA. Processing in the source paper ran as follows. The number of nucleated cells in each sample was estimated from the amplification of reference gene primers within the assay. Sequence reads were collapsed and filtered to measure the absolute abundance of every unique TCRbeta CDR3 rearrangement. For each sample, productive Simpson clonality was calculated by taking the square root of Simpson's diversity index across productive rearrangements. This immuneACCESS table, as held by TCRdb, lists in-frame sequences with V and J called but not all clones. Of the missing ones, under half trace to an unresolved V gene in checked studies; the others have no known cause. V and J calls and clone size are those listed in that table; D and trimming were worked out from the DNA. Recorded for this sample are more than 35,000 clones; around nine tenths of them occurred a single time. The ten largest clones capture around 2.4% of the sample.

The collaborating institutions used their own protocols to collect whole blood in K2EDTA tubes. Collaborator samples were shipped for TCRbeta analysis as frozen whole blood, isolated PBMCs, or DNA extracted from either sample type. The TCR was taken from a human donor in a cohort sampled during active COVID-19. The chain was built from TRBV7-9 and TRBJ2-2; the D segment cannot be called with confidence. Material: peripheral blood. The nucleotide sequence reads TGTGCCAGCAGCCCACGAGCTGCCGGGGAGCTGTTTTTT. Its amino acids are CASSPRAAGELFF.